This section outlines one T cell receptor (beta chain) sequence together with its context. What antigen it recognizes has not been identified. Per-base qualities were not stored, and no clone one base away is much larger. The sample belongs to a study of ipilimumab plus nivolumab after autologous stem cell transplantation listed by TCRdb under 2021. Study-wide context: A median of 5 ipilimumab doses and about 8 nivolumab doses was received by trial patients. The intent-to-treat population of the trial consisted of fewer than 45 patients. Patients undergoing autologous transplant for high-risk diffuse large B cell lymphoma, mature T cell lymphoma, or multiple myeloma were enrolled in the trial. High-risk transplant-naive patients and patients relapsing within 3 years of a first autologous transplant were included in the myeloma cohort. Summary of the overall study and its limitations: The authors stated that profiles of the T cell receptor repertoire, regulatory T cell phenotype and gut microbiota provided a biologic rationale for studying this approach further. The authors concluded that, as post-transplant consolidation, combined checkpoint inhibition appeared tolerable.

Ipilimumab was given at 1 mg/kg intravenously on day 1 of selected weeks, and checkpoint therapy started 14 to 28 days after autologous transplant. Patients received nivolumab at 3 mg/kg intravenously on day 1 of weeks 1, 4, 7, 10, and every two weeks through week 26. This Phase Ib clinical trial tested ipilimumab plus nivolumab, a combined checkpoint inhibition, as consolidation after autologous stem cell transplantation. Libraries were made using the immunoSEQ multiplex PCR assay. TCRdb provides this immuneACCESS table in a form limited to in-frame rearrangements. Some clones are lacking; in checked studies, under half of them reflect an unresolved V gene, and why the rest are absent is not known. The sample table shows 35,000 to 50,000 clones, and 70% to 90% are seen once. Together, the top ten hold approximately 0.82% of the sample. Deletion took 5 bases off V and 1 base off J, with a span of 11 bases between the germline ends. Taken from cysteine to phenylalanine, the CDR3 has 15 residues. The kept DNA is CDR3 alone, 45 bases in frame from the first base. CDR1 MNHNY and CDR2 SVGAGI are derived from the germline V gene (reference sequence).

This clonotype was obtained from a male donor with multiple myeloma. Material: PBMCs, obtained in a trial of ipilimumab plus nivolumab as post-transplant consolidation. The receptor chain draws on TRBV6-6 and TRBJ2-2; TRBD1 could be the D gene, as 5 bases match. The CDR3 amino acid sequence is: CASSTGQGNTGELFF. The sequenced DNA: TGTGCCAGCAGTACTGGGCAGGGGAACACCGGGGAGCTGTTTTTT.